This record concerns one TCR beta chain sequence. Its antigen is not yet known. Since a much larger clone is just one base distant, this may be a read error. The source of the sample is a study of regulatory T cells in long-lasting Graves disease (TCRdb year 2021). Background for the entire study: Antithyroid drugs had been taken for less than 3 months by newly diagnosed Graves' disease patients. Peripheral blood TCR sequencing and RNA sequencing compared persistent Graves' disease patients with newly diagnosed Graves' disease patients. A total of approximately 35 samples were covered by TCR sequencing, comprising roughly 13 persistent and some 20 newly diagnosed Graves' disease patients. The study was registered as a clinical trial and conducted in China.

Points the paper makes about the study in general: Sequencing and analysis were limited to the TCR beta chain. Only peripheral blood was studied, because thyroid tissue, the primary lesion, was inaccessible. The small sample size was acknowledged by the authors as a limitation that may reduce accuracy. More public clonotypes were shared among persistent patients (under 3,000) than among newly diagnosed patients (more than 900). Lower TCR Shannon entropy and fewer highly expanded clones were observed in persistent Graves' disease patients than in newly diagnosed patients, which suggested clonal expansion.

The time point label of this sample denotes: newly diagnosed GD, antithyroid drugs for less than 3 months. For both TCR sequencing and RNA sequencing, RNA was extracted from PBMCs using TRIzol. The diagnosis of Graves' disease was made according to American Thyroid Association guidelines. Patients were recruited from an endocrinology department in Xi'an, China. Each patient gave about 10 milliliters of peripheral blood, collected in an EDTA anticoagulant tube. PBMCs were isolated by Ficoll Paque Plus density gradient separation without further T cell sorting. An Agilent 2100 Bioanalyzer and agarose gel were used to check RNA quality, and a NanoDrop 2000 was used to measure RNA concentration. Libraries were made using multiplex PCR. For sequencing, an Illumina HiSeq 4000 was employed. To build TCR beta libraries, CDR3 regions were amplified by Arm-PCR using iRepertoire HTBI primers. Before sequencing, the PCR products underwent gel purification. On the authors' methods: Gene usage analysis of CDR3 amino acid clonotypes used the 50 to 70 TRBV and 14 TRBJ segments found across samples. COPE and FqMerger were used to merge the filtered high-quality paired reads into contigs. BLAST was used to align contigs to IMGT TRBV, TRBD and TRBJ reference genes, with CDR3 defined following IMGT. Any clonotype with a frequency above 0.1% was classified as a highly expanded clone. Shannon entropy served as the measure of repertoire diversity, while the Gini coefficient captured V-J evenness. A clonotype was considered public if more than one individual shared it. Clones were called with MiXCR by TCRdb after fastp trimmed the public reads at Q25, and only in-frame beta chains were retained. Each record represents a unique CDR3 protein, reported with the most common genes and DNA among its rows. The V and J calls and clone size are TCRdb's, not the authors'. Here the sample has some 250,000 distinct CDR3 sequences; 20% to 25% occur a single time. The top ten clonotypes cover roughly 13% of the sample.

This clonotype was sampled from a female donor with Graves disease. The material sequenced was peripheral blood mononuclear cells (PBMCs), taken at new diagnosis, from a patient treated with antithyroid drugs.

The CDR3 region reads CASSYWGINTGGLFF. The sequence in DNA is TGTGCCAGCAGTTACTGGGGGATTAACACCGGGGGGCTGTTTTTT. The chain joins TRBV6-5 to TRBJ2-2, and possibly TRBD2, on 6 matching bases. Reading from cysteine to phenylalanine, the CDR3 counts 15 amino acids. Only the CDR3 portion is preserved as DNA: 45 bases, with reading frame beginning at the first base. The germline V gene supplies CDR1 MNHEY and CDR2 SVGAGI.